This passage covers 29 T cell receptor beta chains from one sample sequenced in a study of shared clonotypes between healthy human individuals. The repertoire was sequenced with immunoSEQ multiplex PCR; TCRdb's copy has only in-frame clones and lacks some. Found here are approximately 2,300,000 clones, around 92% of them singletons; the top ten hold 0.3% to 0.45%. The sequenced sample consisted of naive CD4+ T cells from PBMCs. Stated subset: CD45RA+ positively selected. The receptors stem from a man younger than 30 in good health. Some clones in this sample may be carry-over from other donors' samples.

The chain has TRBV7-9 and TRBJ2-1; 9 bases line up with TRBD1. Germline lookup yields CDR1 SEHNR and CDR2 FQNEAQ (reference sequence). After removal of 5 bases from V and 6 bases from J, the junction contained 11 bases not matched to a gene. CDR3 length: 16 amino acids. The CDR3 region has the DNA TGTGCCAGCAGCAAGGGGGACAGGGTATCCCTCAATGAGCAGTTCTTC. It is translated as CASSKGDRVSLNEQFF.

The chain carries TRBV14 and TRBJ2-7; 7 nucleotides line up with TRBD1. Germline lookup yields CDR1 SGHDN and CDR2 FVKESK. Trimming took 5 bases from V and 6 from J; bases not matched to a gene: 1. The CDR3 has 11 amino acids. The CDR3 reads CASSYRGEQYF. CDR3 DNA sequence: TGTGCCAGCAGCTACAGGGGCGAGCAGTACTTC.

Comments on this clone: This CDR3 is also generated by other DNA sequences in the sample. In nucleotides, the CDR3 is TGTGCCATCAGTGAGCCCAATCAGCCCCAGCATTTT. It translates to CAISEPNQPQHF. The chain couples TRBV10-3 to TRBJ1-5; unclear D gene. V lost 2 bases and J 3 bases, leaving 2 bases between the germline ends. Germline V gene lookup returns CDR1 ENHRY and CDR2 SYGVKD. The CDR3 covers 12 residues.

V gene TRBV27 combines with J gene TRBJ1-4; D gene uncertain. CDR3 length: 16 residues. Germline assignment: CDR1 MNHEY and CDR2 SMNVEV (reference sequence). Trimming took off 5 bases at V and 0 bases at J, with 13 bases between the two ends. CDR3 amino acids: CASSPRAVATNEKLFF. In nucleotides, the CDR3 is TGTGCCAGCAGTCCACGTGCGGTTGCAACTAATGAAAAACTGTTTTTT.

As to this clone: Other nucleotide sequences in the sample specify the same CDR3. The genes are TRBV20-1 and TRBJ2-3; D gene unclear. The V end was cut by 3 bases, the J end by 5 bases, with 6 bases between. The CDR3 spans 11 residues. Germline CDR1 is DFQATT and CDR2 is SNEGSKA (reference sequence). The CDR3 loop is CSARTGDTQYF. The CDR3 DNA follows: TGCAGTGCTAGGACGGGAGATACGCAGTATTTT.

The V gene is TRBV27, the J gene TRBJ1-2, with 7 bases fitting TRBD1. Germline V gene sequence: CDR1 MNHEY, CDR2 SMNVEV (reference sequence). Trimming removed 6 bases from V and 2 bases from J; junction bases left unmatched: 3. The CDR3 contains 13 residues. In nucleotides, the CDR3 is TGTGCCAGCAGGATACAGGGGAACTATGGCTACACCTTC. Translation: CASRIQGNYGYTF.

V usage is TRBV4-1 and J usage is TRBJ1-5; 7 bases match TRBD1. CDR3 length: 16 amino acids. Trimming took 0 bases from V and 5 from J; bases not matched to a gene: 7. Looked up from germline, CDR1 is MGHRA and CDR2 is YSYEKL. The CDR3 sequence is CASSQDFTGVHQPQHF. In DNA, the CDR3 is TGCGCCAGCAGCCAAGATTTTACAGGGGTCCATCAGCCCCAGCATTTT.

This clone has more than one count but fewer than ten. The J gene is TRBJ1-3, the V gene TRBV2; no clear D gene. The length of the CDR3 is 14 residues. V was trimmed by 6 bases and J by 1 base, leaving 10 bases between them. Germline V gene sequence: CDR1 SNHLY, CDR2 FYNNEI. CDR3 sequence: CASRTEWSGNTIYF. CDR3 nucleotide sequence: TGTGCCAGCAGGACGGAGTGGTCTGGAAACACCATATATTTT.

This clone appeared a single time. The CDR3 DNA reads as TGCGCCAGCAGCCAAGGAATTATACAGCACCCCTACGAGCAGTACTTC. Its translation: CASSQGIIQHPYEQYF. The chain joins TRBV4-1 to TRBJ2-7; D is undetermined. CDR1 is MGHRA, CDR2 YSYEKL, per germline. Trimming removed 1 base from V and 2 bases from J, with 15 bases in between. The CDR3 extends over 16 amino acids.

The rearrangement joins TRBV28 to TRBJ2-1; D is unclear. V was trimmed by 1 base and J by 6 bases, leaving 10 bases between them. This CDR3 is built from 14 residues. Germline V gene sequence: CDR1 MDHEN, CDR2 SYDVKM. CDR3 DNA sequence: TGTGCCAGCAGTTTATCGGCCCCTGGCAATGAGCAGTTCTTC. Protein sequence: CASSLSAPGNEQFF.

The chain is built from TRBV5-6 and TRBJ2-1; possibly TRBD1 for D (5 bases). This CDR3 contains 12 residues. CDR1 and CDR2 (germline): SGHDT, YYEEEE. With 4 bases removed from V and 14 bases from J, the gap between germline ends came to 16 bases. The CDR3 DNA sequence: TGTGCCAGCAGCCAGAGACAGTTTCGGGAGTTCTTC. Translating it yields CASSQRQFREFF.

With regard to this clone: Different DNA sequences within this sample yield the same CDR3. The chain has TRBV28 and TRBJ2-5, with D uncertain. Germline values: CDR1 MDHEN, CDR2 SYDVKM. This CDR3 is built from 13 residues. Trimming removed 7 bases at V and 5 bases at J, with 14 bases between. The CDR3 nucleotides read TGTGCCAGCACCTCCCCGGGTCGGGAGACCCAGTACTTC. It translates to CASTSPGRETQYF.

V gene TRBV18 combines with J gene TRBJ2-7; D uncertain. The CDR3 contains 14 residues. The germline V and J ends were trimmed by 2 bases and 3 bases, with 11 bases remaining between them. In germline, CDR1 is KGHSH, CDR2 LQKENI. CDR3 nucleotide sequence: TGTGCCAGCTCACCAGACCGAACCCACTACGAGCAGTACTTC. Residues: CASSPDRTHYEQYF.

The chain recombines TRBV11-3 with TRBJ2-7, with D maybe TRBD2 (6 bases). The CDR3 sequence is 17 residues long. Germline-derived CDR1 and CDR2 are SGHNT and YENEEA. V gave up 8 bases and J gave up 6 bases, with 29 bases separating them. CDR3 nucleotide sequence: TGTGCCAGCCCGCCCCGGGTGGAGGGCGCTAATACCCTCGAGCAGTACTTC. Translation gives CASPPRVEGANTLEQYF.

The genes are TRBV5-1 and TRBJ2-1, with TRBD2 matching over 10 bases. V gave up 2 bases and J gave up 6 bases; unmatched junction bases: 8. The CDR3 has 16 residues. CDR1 and CDR2 (germline): SGHRS, YFSETQ. The CDR3 nucleotides are TGCGCCAGCAGCTTAGTCCCAGCGGGAGGGCCCAATGAGCAGTTCTTC. Translated: CASSLVPAGGPNEQFF.

This chain links TRBV18 with TRBJ1-2; TRBD1 matches at 7 bases. The J segment lost 6 bases and the V segment lost 3 bases, leaving 4 bases of the junction unmatched. CDR1 is KGHSH and CDR2 is LQKENI in the germline V gene. This CDR3 has 13 amino acids. The CDR3 spells CASSPDRLDGYTF. CDR3 nucleotide sequence: TGTGCCAGCTCACCGGACAGGCTCGATGGCTACACCTTC.

For this clone: Other DNA sequences of this sample code for an identical CDR3. The chain joins TRBV5-1 to TRBJ2-1, with TRBD2 matching over 8 bases. V lost 0 bases to trimming and J lost 2 bases; unmatched junction nucleotides: 4. Germline V gives CDR1 SGHRS, CDR2 YFSETQ. The CDR3 totals 16 residues. The CDR3 protein is CASSLGGLGTYNEQFF. The DNA for the CDR3 is TGCGCCAGCAGCTTGGGGGGACTAGGCACCTACAATGAGCAGTTCTTC.

The chain's CDR3 is CASTPPLGNEQYF. CDR3 DNA sequence: TGTGCCAGCACTCCTCCCCTGGGGAACGAGCAGTACTTC. This chain joins TRBV6-5 and TRBJ2-7; D remains unclear. Deletions cut 7 bases from V and 5 bases from J, with 15 bases between. Per the germline V gene, CDR1 is MNHEY and CDR2 is SVGAGI. This CDR3 is built from 13 residues.

This clone was seen a single time. The rearrangement joins TRBV28 to TRBJ2-7, with D possibly TRBD2 on 5 matching bases. CDR3 length: 18 amino acids. V was pared by 5 bases and J by 3 bases, with 26 bases between. From germline, CDR1 is MDHEN and CDR2 SYDVKM. The CDR3 spells CASSPIMSQMRVDYEQYF. In nucleotides, the CDR3 is TGTGCCAGCAGTCCCATCATGTCCCAAATGAGGGTGGACTACGAGCAGTACTTC.

The rearrangement joins TRBV5-1 to TRBJ1-5, with TRBD1 as a possible D gene (5 bases). The CDR3 contains 14 residues. Germline CDR1 SGHRS, CDR2 YFSETQ. V lost 3 bases, J lost 6 bases, and 13 bases lay in between. The CDR3 region is CASSSDGGSQPQHF. The CDR3 DNA reads TGCGCCAGCAGCTCGGATGGGGGGTCTCAGCCCCAGCATTTT.

The gene calls are TRBV5-6 and TRBJ2-5, with D maybe TRBD2 (5 bases). Germline CDR1 reads SGHDT; CDR2 reads YYEEEE. CDR3 length equals 13 residues. The ends were cut back, 4 bases at V and 5 bases at J, with 12 bases in the middle. CDR3: CASSTWTEETQYF. The CDR3 DNA reads TGTGCCAGCAGCACCTGGACTGAGGAGACCCAGTACTTC.

The chain has TRBV5-6 and TRBJ1-4, with D unresolved. V shed 0 bases and J shed 0 bases, with 6 bases lying between them. Germline V gene data show CDR1 as SGHDT and CDR2 as YYEEEE. The CDR3 contains 15 residues. The CDR3 nucleotides read TGTGCCAGCAGCTTGGCGCGGACAACTAATGAAAAACTGTTTTTT. Translation: CASSLARTTNEKLFF. The variable domain in full, completed from reference TRBV5-6 and TRBJ1-4, reads DAGVTQSPTHLIKTRGQQVTLRCSPKSGHDTVSWYQQALGQGPQFIFQYYEEEERQRGNFPDRFSGHQFPNYSSELNVNALLLGDSALYLCASSLARTTNEKLFFGSGTQLSVL.

CDR3 DNA sequence: TGTGCCAGCAGTTTTTTACTAGGAATCGGGGAGCTGTTTTTT. Translating it yields CASSFLLGIGELFF. This chain joins TRBV27 and TRBJ2-2; D perhaps matches TRBD2 (5 bases). Germline V lookup: CDR1 MNHEY, CDR2 SMNVEV (reference sequence). The CDR3 extends over 14 amino acids. The V end was cut by 3 bases, the J end by 7 bases, with 12 bases between.

About this clone itself: A much larger clone lies one base from this, so it may be a read error. This same CDR3 is encoded by further DNA sequences in the sample. This rearrangement joins TRBV7-9 to TRBJ2-5; D is ambiguous. The CDR3 totals 11 residues. With 0 bases removed from V and 5 bases from J, the gap between germline ends came to 1 base. CDR1 is SEHNR and CDR2 is FQNEAQ in the germline V gene (reference sequence). The CDR3: CASSLAETQYF. The CDR3 DNA follows: TGTGCCAGCAGCTTAGCGGAGACCCAGTACTTC.

V gene TRBV7-2 combines with J gene TRBJ1-1, with D tentatively TRBD1 (5 bases). This CDR3 spans 15 amino acids. Trimming shortened V by 4 bases and J by 0 bases, and 12 bases separated the two germline ends. Germline V CDR1 and CDR2: SGHTA, FQGNSA. In nucleotides, the CDR3 is TGTGCCAGCAGCTCCTGGGGGACGATGAACACTGAAGCTTTCTTT. It codes for CASSSWGTMNTEAFF.

The chain combines TRBV5-1 with TRBJ2-1, with TRBD1 identical over 8 bases. This CDR3 is 15 amino acids long. Germline V gene sequence: CDR1 SGHRS, CDR2 YFSETQ. V lost 4 bases, J lost 4 bases, and 7 bases stayed unmatched. This chain's CDR3 is CASSLRGQGYNEQFF. CDR3 sequence (DNA): TGCGCCAGCAGCCTGCGAGGACAGGGTTACAATGAGCAGTTCTTC.

The chain joins TRBV4-1 to TRBJ2-1; the D is unclear. The CDR3 runs 13 residues. The germline CDR1 and CDR2 sequences are MGHRA and YSYEKL. Trimming took 4 bases from V and 6 from J, leaving 10 bases between them. Here the CDR3 DNA reads TGCGCCAGCAGCCGGATGATAGTCAATGAGCAGTTCTTC. Translation: CASSRMIVNEQFF.

The rearrangement uses TRBV18 and TRBJ2-1; D possibly corresponds to TRBD1 (6 bases). Germline V lookup: CDR1 KGHSH, CDR2 LQKENI. The length of the CDR3 is 19 residues. Trimming stripped 5 bases from V and 2 bases from J, with 25 bases between. As DNA, the CDR3 is TGTGCCAGCTCATCGTACCCGATGCGTGGGGGCATCCCCTACAATGAGCAGTTCTTC. Translation: CASSSYPMRGGIPYNEQFF.

This rearrangement joins TRBV5-1 to TRBJ2-7, with 8 bases identical to TRBD2. The V gene end was trimmed by 4 bases and the J gene end by 4 bases; junction bases not matched to a gene: 10. The CDR3 contains 15 residues. CDR1 and CDR2 (germline): SGHRS, YFSETQ. CDR3: CASSRTSGLKYEQYF. The CDR3, as DNA: TGCGCCAGCAGCCGTACTAGCGGCCTAAAATACGAGCAGTACTTC.